Presented here are 15 T cell receptor beta chains from one specimen sequenced in a study of blood T cell repertoires in COVID-19 (dated by TCRdb to the early 2020s). Preparation of the library involved the immunoSEQ multiplex PCR assay. Held by TCRdb, this immuneACCESS table contains in-frame sequences only and omits some clones. Under half of the omission traces to an unresolved V gene where checked; the cause of the rest is unknown. The sample profile shows around 300,000 clones; 85% of them were found once. The top ten hold around 3.7% of the sample. Material for sequencing was peripheral blood. The receptors were sampled from a woman aged 45-65 years with active or convalescent COVID-19.

This chain uses TRBV12-3 or TRBV12-4 with TRBJ1-2, with D possibly being TRBD1 (5 bases). Deletions cut 7 bases from V and 5 bases from J, with 14 bases between. The CDR3 loop spans 13 amino acids. CDR3 amino acids: CASTPDRRYGYTF. CDR3 in DNA: TGTGCCAGCACTCCTGACAGAAGGTATGGCTACACCTTC.

The J gene is TRBJ1-2, the V gene TRBV7-8, with D possibly matching TRBD1 (6 bases). CDR3 length: 17 amino acids. CDR1 and CDR2 (germline): SGHVS, FQNEAQ. Between the trimmed V and J ends, which lost 1 base and 8 bases, there was a span of 23 bases. The DNA of the CDR3 is TGTGCCAGCAGCTTAGGCAGGGGACCTACCGACTTTGCCGGCTACACCTTC. The encoded protein is CASSLGRGPTDFAGYTF.

The chain employs TRBV7-6 and TRBJ2-1, with D maybe TRBD2 (6 bases). CDR3 length equals 17 residues. With 1 base removed from V and 0 bases from J, the gap between germline ends came to 13 bases. Germline-derived CDR1 and CDR2 are SGHVS and FNYEAQ. This CDR3 is CASSLGGLKSSYNEQFF. CDR3 sequence (DNA): TGTGCCAGCAGCTTAGGGGGACTCAAAAGCTCCTACAATGAGCAGTTCTTC.

The rearrangement links TRBV5-1 to TRBJ2-1; TRBD2 agrees at 8 bases. This CDR3 spans 15 amino acids. Germline lookup yields CDR1 SGHRS and CDR2 YFSETQ. Trimming took 5 bases from V and 0 from J; bases not matched to a gene: 4. The CDR3 is CASRTGTSSYNEQFF. The CDR3 DNA reads as TGCGCCAGCAGGACCGGGACTAGCTCCTACAATGAGCAGTTCTTC. The full variable domain, in which reference TRBV5-1 and TRBJ2-1 provide the parts outside the CDR3, is KAGVTQTPRYLIKTRGQQVTLSCSPISGHRSVSWYQQTPGQGLQFLFEYFSETQRNKGNFPGRFSGRQFSNSRSEMNVSTLELGDSALYLCASRTGTSSYNEQFFGPGTRLTVL.

The chain carries TRBV9 and TRBJ2-7, with TRBD1 identical over 8 bases. The ends lost 4 bases at V and 3 bases at J; junction bases unmatched: 3. The V gene's germline CDR1 is SGDLS and CDR2 YYNGEE. This CDR3 has 13 residues. The CDR3 reads CASSPGGFYEQYF. CDR3 DNA: TGTGCCAGCAGCCCAGGGGGCTTCTACGAGCAGTACTTC.

V gene TRBV6-2 or TRBV6-3 combines with J gene TRBJ2-7; D gene uncertain. Trimming shortened V by 4 bases and J by 2 bases, and 9 bases separated the two germline ends. Per the germline V gene, CDR1 is MNHEY and CDR2 is SVGEGT. This CDR3 has 13 residues. This CDR3 is CASSSTWTYEQYF. In nucleotides, the CDR3 is TGTGCCAGCAGTTCGACTTGGACCTACGAGCAGTACTTC.

CDR3 sequence: CASSKGLAAVYNEQFF. For the CDR3, the DNA is TGCGCCAGCAGCAAGGGACTAGCGGCTGTCTACAATGAGCAGTTCTTC. The chain employs TRBV4-1 and TRBJ2-1; TRBD2 aligns across 11 bases. Germline CDR1 is MGHRA and CDR2 is YSYEKL. The CDR3 runs to 16 residues. V shed 5 bases, J shed 3 bases, and the junction held 6 bases outside the gene matches.

This clone was recorded only once. At one of its ends the junction is not consistent with the germline gene, which may arise from a read error. The chain uses TRBV3-1 (or the pseudogene TRBV3-2) and TRBJ2-7, with unresolved D. The CDR3 loop spans 9 amino acids. Germline V lookup: CDR1 LGHDT, CDR2 YNNKEL (reference sequence). The CDR3 reads CASSRPEFF. The CDR3 DNA is TGTGCCAGCAGCCGGCCTGAATTCTTC.

In this sample, this clone turned up once. The chain couples TRBV7-2 to TRBJ1-2; 7 bases are a match to TRBD1. CDR1 is SGHTA, CDR2 FQGNSA, per germline. This CDR3 has 14 residues. The V gene end was trimmed by 4 bases and the J gene end by 8 bases; junction bases not matched to a gene: 10. CDR3 DNA: TGTGCCAGCAGCTCCGCGAGTACAGGGGTAGGCTACACCTTC. It encodes CASSSASTGVGYTF.

This clone is a singleton in its sample. V gene TRBV11-2 combines with J gene TRBJ2-3; 7 bases match TRBD2. This CDR3 contains 15 residues. Germline CDR1 SGHAT, CDR2 FQNNGV. V shed 2 bases, J shed 0 bases, and the junction held 2 bases outside the gene matches. The CDR3 DNA sequence: TGTGCCAGCAGCTTATTAGCGGGCAGCACAGATACGCAGTATTTT. The encoded protein is CASSLLAGSTDTQYF.

V and J are TRBV3-1 (or the pseudogene TRBV3-2) and TRBJ1-3; D is uncertain. With 8 bases removed from V and 0 bases from J, the gap between germline ends came to 5 bases. Germline V gene lookup returns CDR1 LGHDT and CDR2 YNNKEL (reference sequence). The length of the CDR3 is 12 residues. The CDR3 DNA sequence: TGTGCCAGCCAGGACTCTGGAAACACCATATATTTT. It yields the protein CASQDSGNTIYF.

The genes are TRBV12-3 or TRBV12-4 and TRBJ2-1; D is uncertain. This CDR3 region has 11 residues. Trimming removed 4 bases at V and 11 bases at J, with 9 bases between. The CDR3 DNA reads TGTGCCAGCAGTTCTACGCTTAAGCAGTTCTTC. Protein: CASSSTLKQFF.

This chain uses TRBV25-1 with TRBJ1-3; possible D gene TRBD1, 6 bases. Trimming stripped 8 bases from V and 0 bases from J, with 11 bases between. Germline CDR1 and CDR2: MGHDK and SYGVNS. The CDR3 spans 14 residues. The CDR3 DNA sequence: TGTGCCAGCTCGGACAGCCGCTCTGGAAACACCATATATTTT. Protein: CASSDSRSGNTIYF.

This rearrangement joins TRBV3-1 (or the pseudogene TRBV3-2) to TRBJ2-3; 11 nucleotides match TRBD2. With 6 bases clipped from V and 2 bases from J, the junction kept 13 bases outside the gene matches. Germline V gene data show CDR1 as LGHDT and CDR2 as YNNKEL (reference sequence). The CDR3 has 18 amino acids. As DNA, the CDR3 is TGTGCCAGCAGTGGGGCGAGAGGACTAGCGGGCTCCACAGATACGCAGTATTTT. It encodes CASSGARGLAGSTDTQYF.

The J gene is TRBJ1-1, the V gene TRBV5-1; TRBD1 aligns across 7 bases. The CDR3 is made up of 15 amino acids. Per the germline V gene, CDR1 is SGHRS and CDR2 is YFSETQ. The ends lost 3 bases at V and 1 base at J; junction bases unmatched: 6. CDR3 loop: CASSWTTGANTEAFF. The CDR3 DNA sequence: TGCGCCAGCAGCTGGACCACAGGGGCGAACACTGAAGCTTTCTTT.